This T cell receptor beta chain was obtained from a study of cytomegalovirus exposure and HLA in healthy donors. TCRdb's table, derived via immunoSEQ multiplex PCR, lists solely in-frame clones and lacks some. The sample yields about 120,000 clones, about 85% seen once. V lost 8 bases and J lost 0; bases outside the gene matches: 8. This CDR3 contains 16 residues. The germline gives CDR1 LNHDA, CDR2 SQIVND (reference sequence). Donors came from a validation cohort of about 120 subjects, distinct from the first 666-subject cohort. Sequencing used PBMCs. The origin of this receptor is a woman aged 25 to 39 in good health and CMV-seronegative. The rearrangement joins TRBV19 to TRBJ2-2; 8 nucleotides match TRBD2. As DNA, the CDR3 is TGTGCCAGTCGGCTAGCGGGCGTTACGAACACCGGGGAGCTGTTTTTT. It codes for CASRLAGVTNTGELFF.